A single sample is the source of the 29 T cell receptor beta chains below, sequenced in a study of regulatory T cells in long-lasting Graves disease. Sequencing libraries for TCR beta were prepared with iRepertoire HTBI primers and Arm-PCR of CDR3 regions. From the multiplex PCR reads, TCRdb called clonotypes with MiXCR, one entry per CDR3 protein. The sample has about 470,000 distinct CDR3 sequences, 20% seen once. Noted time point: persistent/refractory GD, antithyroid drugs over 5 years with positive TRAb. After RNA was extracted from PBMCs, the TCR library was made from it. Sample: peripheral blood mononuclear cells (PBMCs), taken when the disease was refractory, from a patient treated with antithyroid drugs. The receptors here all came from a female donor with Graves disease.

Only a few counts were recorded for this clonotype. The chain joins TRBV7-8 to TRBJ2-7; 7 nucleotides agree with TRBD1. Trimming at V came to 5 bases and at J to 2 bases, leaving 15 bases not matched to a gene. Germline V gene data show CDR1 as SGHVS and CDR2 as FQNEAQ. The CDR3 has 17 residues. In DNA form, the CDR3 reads TGTGCCAGCAGCCCTAAATCCACACAGGGGAAGCCCTACGAGCAGTACTTC. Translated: CASSPKSTQGKPYEQYF. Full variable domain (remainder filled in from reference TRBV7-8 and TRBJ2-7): GAGVSQSPRYKVAKRGQDVALRCDPISGHVSLFWYQQALGQGPEFLTYFQNEAQLDKSGLPSDRFFAERPEGSVSTLKIQRTQQEDSAVYLCASSPKSTQGKPYEQYFGPGTRLTVT.

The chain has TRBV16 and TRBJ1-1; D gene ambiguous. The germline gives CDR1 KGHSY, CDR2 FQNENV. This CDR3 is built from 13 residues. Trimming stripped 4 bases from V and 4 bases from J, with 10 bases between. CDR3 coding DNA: TGTGCCAGCAGCCGTTTTTTGAGCACTGAAGCTTTCTTT. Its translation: CASSRFLSTEAFF.

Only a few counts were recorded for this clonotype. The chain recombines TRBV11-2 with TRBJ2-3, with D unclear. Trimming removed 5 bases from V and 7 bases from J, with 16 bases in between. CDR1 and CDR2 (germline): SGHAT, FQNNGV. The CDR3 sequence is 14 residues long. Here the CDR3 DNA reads TGTGCCAGCAGCCTAGGCCCGGGCGGTCATACGCAGTATTTT. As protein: CASSLGPGGHTQYF.

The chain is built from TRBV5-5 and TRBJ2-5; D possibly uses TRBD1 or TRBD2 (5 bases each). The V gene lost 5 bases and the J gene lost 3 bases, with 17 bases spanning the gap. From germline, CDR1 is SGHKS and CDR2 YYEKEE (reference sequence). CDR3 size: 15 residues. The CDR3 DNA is TGTGCCAGCAGACGACGGGGCCGTGGGAAAGAGACCCAGTACTTC. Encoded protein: CASRRRGRGKETQYF.

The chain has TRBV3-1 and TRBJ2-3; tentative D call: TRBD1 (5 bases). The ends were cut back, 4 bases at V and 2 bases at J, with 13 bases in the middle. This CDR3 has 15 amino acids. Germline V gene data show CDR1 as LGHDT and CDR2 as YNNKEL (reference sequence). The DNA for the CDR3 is TGTGCCAGCAGCCCCGACGAAGGGGCCACAGATACGCAGTATTTT. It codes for CASSPDEGATDTQYF.

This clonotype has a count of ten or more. CDR3 nucleotides: TGCGCCAGCAGCTTTTCATCGGGTCCCTACGAGCAGTACTTC. It specifies CASSFSSGPYEQYF. The rearrangement joins TRBV5-1 to TRBJ2-7; no clear D gene. From germline, CDR1 is SGHRS and CDR2 YFSETQ. This CDR3 contains 14 residues. V shed 2 bases and J shed 2 bases, with 11 bases lying between them.

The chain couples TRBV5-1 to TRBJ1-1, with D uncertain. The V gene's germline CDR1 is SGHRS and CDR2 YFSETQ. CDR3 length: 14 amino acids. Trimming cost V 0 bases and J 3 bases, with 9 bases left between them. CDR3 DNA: TGCGCCAGCAGCTTGGGGGAGTTCGACACTGAAGCTTTCTTT. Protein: CASSLGEFDTEAFF.

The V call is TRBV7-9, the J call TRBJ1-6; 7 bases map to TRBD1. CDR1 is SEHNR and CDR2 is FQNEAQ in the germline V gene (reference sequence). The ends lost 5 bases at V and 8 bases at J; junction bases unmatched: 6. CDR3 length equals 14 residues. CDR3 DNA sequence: TGTGCCAGCAGCCAGGACAGGTCCGATTCACCCCTCCACTTT. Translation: CASSQDRSDSPLHF.

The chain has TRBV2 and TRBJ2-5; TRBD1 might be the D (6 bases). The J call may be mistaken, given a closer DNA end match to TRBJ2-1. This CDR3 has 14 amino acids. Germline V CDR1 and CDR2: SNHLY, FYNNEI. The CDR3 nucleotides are TGTGCCAGCAATTACGAGACAGGACTTAATGAGCAGTTCTTC. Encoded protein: CASNYETGLNEQFF.

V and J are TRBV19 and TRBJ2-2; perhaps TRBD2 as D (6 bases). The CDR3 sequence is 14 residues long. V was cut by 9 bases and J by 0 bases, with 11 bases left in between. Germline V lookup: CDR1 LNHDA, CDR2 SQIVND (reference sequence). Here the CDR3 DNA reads TGTGCCAGCCGAGCGGGTACGAACACCGGGGAGCTGTTTTTT. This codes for CASRAGTNTGELFF.

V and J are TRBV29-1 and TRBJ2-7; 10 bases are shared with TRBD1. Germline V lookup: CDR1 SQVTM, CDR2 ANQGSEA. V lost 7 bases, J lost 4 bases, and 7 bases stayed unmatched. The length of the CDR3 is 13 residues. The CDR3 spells CSGTRTGGYEQYF. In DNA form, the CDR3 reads TGCAGCGGGACTCGGACAGGGGGGTACGAGCAGTACTTC.

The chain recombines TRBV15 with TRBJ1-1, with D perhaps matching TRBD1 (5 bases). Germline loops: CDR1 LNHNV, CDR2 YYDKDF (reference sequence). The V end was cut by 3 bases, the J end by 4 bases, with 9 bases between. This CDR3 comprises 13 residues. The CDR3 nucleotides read TGTGCCACCAGCAGGGGTGGGGGCACTGAAGCTTTCTTT. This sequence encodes CATSRGGGTEAFF. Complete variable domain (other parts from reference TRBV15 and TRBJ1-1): DAMVIQNPRYQVTQFGKPVTLSCSQTLNHNVMYWYQQKSSQAPKLLFHYYDKDFNNEADTPDNFQSRRPNTSFCFLDIRSPGLGDTAMYLCATSRGGGTEAFFGQGTRLTVV.

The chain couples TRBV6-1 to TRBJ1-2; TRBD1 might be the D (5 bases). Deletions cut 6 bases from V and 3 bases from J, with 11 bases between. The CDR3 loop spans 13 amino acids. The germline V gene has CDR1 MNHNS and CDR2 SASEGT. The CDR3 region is CASRQTDYYGYTF. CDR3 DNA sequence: TGTGCCAGCAGGCAGACAGACTACTATGGCTACACCTTC.

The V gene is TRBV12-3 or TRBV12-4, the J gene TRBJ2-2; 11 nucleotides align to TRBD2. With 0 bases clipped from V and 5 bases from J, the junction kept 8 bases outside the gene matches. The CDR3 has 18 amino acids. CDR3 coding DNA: TGTGCCAGCAGTTTAGCCCGGCTAGCGGGAGGTGGGACCGGGGAGCTGTTTTTT. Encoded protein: CASSLARLAGGGTGELFF.

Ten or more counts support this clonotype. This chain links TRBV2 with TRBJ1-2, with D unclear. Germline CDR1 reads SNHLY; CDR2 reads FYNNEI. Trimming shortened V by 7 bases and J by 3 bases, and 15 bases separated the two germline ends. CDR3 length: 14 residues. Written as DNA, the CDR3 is TGTGCCAGCACGCCTTCCGGGGATGACTATGGCTACACCTTC. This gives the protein CASTPSGDDYGYTF.

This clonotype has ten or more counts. The CDR3 loop reads CASMSYEQYF. The CDR3 DNA reads as TGTGCCAGCATGTCCTACGAGCAGTACTTC. The V and J genes are TRBV28 and TRBJ2-7, with unresolved D. The CDR3 loop spans 10 amino acids. V was clipped by 7 bases and J by 1 base, with 2 bases between them. The germline V gene encodes CDR1 MDHEN and CDR2 SYDVKM. Together with reference TRBV28 and TRBJ2-7, the CDR3 gives the full variable domain: DVKVTQSSRYLVKRTGEKVFLECVQDMDHENMFWYRQDPGLGLRLIYFSYDVKMKEKGDIPEGYSVSREKKERFSLILESASTNQTSMYLCASMSYEQYFGPGTRLTVT.

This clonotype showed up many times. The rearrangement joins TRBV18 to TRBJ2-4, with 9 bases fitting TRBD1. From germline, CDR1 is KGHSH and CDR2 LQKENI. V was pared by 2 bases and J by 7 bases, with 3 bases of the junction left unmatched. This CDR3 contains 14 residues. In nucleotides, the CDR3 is TGTGCCAGCTCACCAACCGGGACAGGGAACATTCAGTACTTC. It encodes CASSPTGTGNIQYF.

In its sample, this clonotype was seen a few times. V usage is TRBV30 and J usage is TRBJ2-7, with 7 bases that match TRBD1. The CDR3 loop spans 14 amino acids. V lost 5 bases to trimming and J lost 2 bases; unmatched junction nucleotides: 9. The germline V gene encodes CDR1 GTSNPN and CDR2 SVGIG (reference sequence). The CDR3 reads CAWEGQHQAYEQYF. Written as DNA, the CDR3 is TGTGCCTGGGAGGGACAGCATCAGGCCTACGAGCAGTACTTC.

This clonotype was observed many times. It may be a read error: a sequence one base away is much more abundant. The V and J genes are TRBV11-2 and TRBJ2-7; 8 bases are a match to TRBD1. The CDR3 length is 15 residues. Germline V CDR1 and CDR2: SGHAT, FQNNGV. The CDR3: CTSSLDGQGVYEQYF. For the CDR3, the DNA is TGTACCAGCAGCTTAGATGGACAGGGAGTTTACGAGCAGTACTTC.

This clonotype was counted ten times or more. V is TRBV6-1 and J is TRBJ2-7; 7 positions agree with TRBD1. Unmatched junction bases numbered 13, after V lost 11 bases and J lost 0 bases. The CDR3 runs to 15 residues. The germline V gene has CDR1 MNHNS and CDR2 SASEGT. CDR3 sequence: CAARLNRGYSYEQYF. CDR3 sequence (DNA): TGTGCCGCCAGACTGAACAGGGGCTACTCCTACGAGCAGTACTTC.

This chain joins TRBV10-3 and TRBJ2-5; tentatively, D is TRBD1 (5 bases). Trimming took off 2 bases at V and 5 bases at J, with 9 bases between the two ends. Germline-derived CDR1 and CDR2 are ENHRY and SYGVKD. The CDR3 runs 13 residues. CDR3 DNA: TGTGCCATCAGTGAGGGGGCGAGGGAGACCCAGTACTTC. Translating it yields CAISEGARETQYF.

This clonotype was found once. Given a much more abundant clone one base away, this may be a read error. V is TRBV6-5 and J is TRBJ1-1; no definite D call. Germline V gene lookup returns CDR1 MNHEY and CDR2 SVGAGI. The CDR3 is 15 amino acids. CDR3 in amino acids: CVSSLSVSSRTEAFF. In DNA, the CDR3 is TGTGTCAGCAGTTTATCGGTCAGCTCCCGCACTGAAGCTTTCTTT.

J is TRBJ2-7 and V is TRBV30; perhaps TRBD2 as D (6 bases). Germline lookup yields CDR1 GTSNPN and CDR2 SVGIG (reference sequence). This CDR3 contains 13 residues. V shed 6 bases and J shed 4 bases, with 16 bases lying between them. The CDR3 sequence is CACEGLLNYEQYF. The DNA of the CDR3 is TGTGCCTGTGAGGGACTGCTTAATTACGAGCAGTACTTC.

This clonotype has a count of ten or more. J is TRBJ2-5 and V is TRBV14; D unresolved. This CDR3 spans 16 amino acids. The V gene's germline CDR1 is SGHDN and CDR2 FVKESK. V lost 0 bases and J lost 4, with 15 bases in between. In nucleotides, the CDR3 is TGTGCCAGCAGCCAAGATCTTTGGGCGACGGGAGAGACCCAGTACTTC. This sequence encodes CASSQDLWATGETQYF.

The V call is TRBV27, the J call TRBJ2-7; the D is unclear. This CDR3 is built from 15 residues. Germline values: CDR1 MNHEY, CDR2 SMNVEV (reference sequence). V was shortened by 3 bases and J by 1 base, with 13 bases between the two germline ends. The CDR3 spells CASSFGTAFSYEQYF. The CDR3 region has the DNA TGTGCCAGCAGTTTTGGAACAGCTTTTTCCTACGAGCAGTACTTC.

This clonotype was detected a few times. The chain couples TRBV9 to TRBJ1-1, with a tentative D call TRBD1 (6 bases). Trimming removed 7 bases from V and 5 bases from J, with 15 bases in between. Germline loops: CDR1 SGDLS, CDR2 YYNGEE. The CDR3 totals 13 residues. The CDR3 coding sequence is TGTGCCAGCCACAGGGTAGGAGGAACTGAAGCTTTCTTT. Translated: CASHRVGGTEAFF.

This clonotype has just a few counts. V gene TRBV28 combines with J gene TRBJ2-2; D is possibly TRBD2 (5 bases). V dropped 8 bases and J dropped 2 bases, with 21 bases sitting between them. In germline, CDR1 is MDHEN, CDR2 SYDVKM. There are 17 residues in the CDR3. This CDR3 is CASYGRTGDKNTGELFF. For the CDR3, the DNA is TGTGCCAGCTACGGTCGGACCGGGGATAAAAACACCGGGGAGCTGTTTTTT.

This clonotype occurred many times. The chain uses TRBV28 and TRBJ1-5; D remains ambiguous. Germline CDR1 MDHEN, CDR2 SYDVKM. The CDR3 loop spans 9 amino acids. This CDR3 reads CAWGQPQHF. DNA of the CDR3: TGTGCGTGGGGACAGCCCCAGCATTTT. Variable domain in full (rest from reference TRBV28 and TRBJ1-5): DVKVTQSSRYLVKRTGEKVFLECVQDMDHENMFWYRQDPGLGLRLIYFSYDVKMKEKGDIPEGYSVSREKKERFSLILESASTNQTSMYLCAWGQPQHFGDGTRLSIL.

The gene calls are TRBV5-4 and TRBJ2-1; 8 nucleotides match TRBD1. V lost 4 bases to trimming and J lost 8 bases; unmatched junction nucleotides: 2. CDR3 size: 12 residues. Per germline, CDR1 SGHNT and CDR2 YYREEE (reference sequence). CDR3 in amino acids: CASSRTGYEQFF. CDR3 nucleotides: TGTGCCAGCAGCCGGACAGGGTATGAGCAGTTCTTC. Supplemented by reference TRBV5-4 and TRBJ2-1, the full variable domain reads ETGVTQSPTHLIKTRGQQVTLRCSSQSGHNTVSWYQQALGQGPQFIFQYYREEENGRGNFPPRFSGLQFPNYSSELNVNALELDDSALYLCASSRTGYEQFFGPGTRLTVL.